The 27 T cell receptor beta chains presented below share a single source sample, sequenced in a study of blood T cells in healthy people across ages. The use of a sample-barcoded 5' primer and a J-beta primer mix characterized a second PCR of about 7 to 12 cycles. A single record per CDR3 protein comes from TCRdb applying MiXCR to the 5' RACE reads. In the table there are about 1.5 million distinct CDR3 sequences, around 40% of which are singletons. The sample was blood. The receptors were sampled from a woman aged 18-30 years in good health.

The CDR3 DNA sequence: TGCGCCAGCAGCAACTCCCGACAGGGTCCGAATGAAAAACTGTTTTTT. This gives the protein CASSNSRQGPNEKLFF. The J gene is TRBJ1-4, the V gene TRBV5-1; 7 bases agree with TRBD1. CDR3 size: 16 residues. Germline V gene sequence: CDR1 SGHRS, CDR2 YFSETQ. Trimming cost V 4 bases and J 5 bases; bases outside gene matches: 11.

V gene TRBV2 combines with J gene TRBJ2-3; D uncertain. The V gene's germline CDR1 is SNHLY and CDR2 FYNNEI. This CDR3 region has 17 residues. V gave up 0 bases and J gave up 1 base, with 14 bases separating them. CDR3 in DNA: TGTGCCAGCAGTGAAGCCCTCCTTGGCCGTGGCACAGATACGCAGTATTTT. Residues: CASSEALLGRGTDTQYF.

This clonotype was picked up one time. V gene TRBV4-2 combines with J gene TRBJ2-5, with a weak D call TRBD1 (5 bases). Trimming cost V 1 base and J 5 bases, with 11 bases left between them. CDR1 is LGHNA and CDR2 is YNFKEQ in the germline V gene. The CDR3 runs 14 residues. The CDR3 loop reads CASSQGSYRETQYF. CDR3 in DNA: TGTGCCAGCAGCCAAGGGTCGTACAGGGAGACCCAGTACTTC.

The chain has TRBV4-1 and TRBJ2-1; possible D gene TRBD1, 6 bases. The germline V and J ends were trimmed by 1 base and 4 bases, with 17 bases remaining between them. Germline loops: CDR1 MGHRA, CDR2 YSYEKL. CDR3 length: 17 residues. The DNA for the CDR3 is TGCGCCAGCAGCCAAGGTTCCCGGGACACGGCTTACAATGAGCAGTTCTTC. Translating gives CASSQGSRDTAYNEQFF.

The gene calls are TRBV20-1 and TRBJ2-2; 8 nucleotides match TRBD1. The CDR3 loop spans 15 amino acids. Trimming cost V 3 bases and J 2 bases; bases outside gene matches: 5. Germline values: CDR1 DFQATT, CDR2 SNEGSKA (reference sequence). In DNA form, the CDR3 reads TGCAGTGCTAGCCGACAGGGGTTAAACACCGGGGAGCTGTTTTTT. This encodes CSASRQGLNTGELFF.

This clonotype was seen a handful of times. V usage is TRBV4-3 and J usage is TRBJ1-2, with 8 bases matching TRBD1. The CDR3 loop spans 15 amino acids. CDR1 and CDR2 from the germline V gene are LGHNA and YSLEER. The V gene end was trimmed by 1 base and the J gene end by 4 bases; junction bases not matched to a gene: 5. The CDR3 nucleotides read TGCGCCAGCAGCCAAGCGTGGGACAGGATCTATGGCTACACCTTC. This encodes CASSQAWDRIYGYTF.

In regard to this clonotype: One end of the junction is discordant with germline, which a read error may explain. CDR3 loop: CASGFSGARNRDLFYNEQYF. Written as DNA, the CDR3 is TGTGCCAGCGGCTTTAGTGGTGCAAGAAACCGGGACTTGTTCTACAATGAGCAGTACTTC. The V and J genes are TRBV7-9 and TRBJ2-5; TRBD2 might be the D (6 bases). This CDR3 is 20 amino acids long. Germline CDR1 and CDR2: SEHNR and FQNEAQ (reference sequence).

This clonotype was observed many times. The chain has TRBV20-1 and TRBJ1-1; TRBD1 matches 8 bases. This CDR3 has 16 amino acids. The junction had 11 bases not matched to a gene; V was cut back by 5 bases and J by 0 bases. Germline lookup yields CDR1 DFQATT and CDR2 SNEGSKA (reference sequence). CDR3 in amino acids: CSAPDRARVMNTEAFF. CDR3 nucleotide sequence: TGCAGTGCTCCGGACAGGGCCAGGGTCATGAACACTGAAGCTTTCTTT.

This clonotype was recorded at least ten times. The CDR3 DNA follows: TGTGCCAGCGGCAGGGGTATAACCTACGAGCAGTACTTC. As protein: CASGRGITYEQYF. This rearrangement joins TRBV7-2 to TRBJ2-7, with a possible D match to TRBD1 (6 bases). The CDR3 loop spans 13 amino acids. Germline CDR1 is SGHTA and CDR2 is FQGNSA. V dropped 8 bases and J dropped 2 bases, with 13 bases sitting between them.

The genes are TRBV29-1 and TRBJ2-5; D is unclear. Germline CDR1 SQVTM, CDR2 ANQGSEA. V lost 6 bases and J lost 3, with 14 bases in between. CDR3 length: 13 residues. The CDR3: CSVRDINEETQYF. The CDR3 DNA follows: TGCAGCGTGCGTGACATAAACGAAGAGACCCAGTACTTC.

The V and J genes are TRBV12-3 or TRBV12-4 and TRBJ2-5; TRBD1 matches at 8 bases. This CDR3 is built from 15 residues. The J segment lost 4 bases and the V segment lost 4 bases, leaving 8 bases of the junction unmatched. The CDR3 sequence is CASSYDRGRVETQYF. The CDR3 DNA reads TGTGCCAGCAGTTACGACAGGGGACGAGTAGAGACCCAGTACTTC.

The table lists this clonotype with a few counts. This rearrangement joins TRBV4-3 to TRBJ2-7; TRBD1 matches 7 bases. V shed 5 bases and J 4 bases; nucleotides not matched to a gene: 11. Germline V lookup: CDR1 LGHNA, CDR2 YSLEER. CDR3 length: 15 residues. For the CDR3, the DNA is TGCGCCAGCAGCAAGGGTCAGGGGGTTTTTTACGAGCAGTACTTC. Encoded protein: CASSKGQGVFYEQYF.

This rearrangement joins TRBV27 to TRBJ2-7; D is undetermined. CDR1 and CDR2 (germline): MNHEY, SMNVEV (reference sequence). The CDR3 runs 14 residues. Trimming removed 8 bases at V and 2 bases at J, with 16 bases between. The CDR3 sequence: CASRPIDSTYEQYF. CDR3 nucleotides: TGTGCCAGCCGGCCCATAGATAGCACCTACGAGCAGTACTTC.

The chain joins TRBV19 to TRBJ1-2; D possibly corresponds to TRBD1 (6 bases). This CDR3 contains 15 residues. Germline V lookup: CDR1 LNHDA, CDR2 SQIVND (reference sequence). Trimming removed 3 bases from V and 2 bases from J, with 13 bases in between. As DNA, the CDR3 is TGTGCCAGTAGTATCGCAAGGACAGCAAACTATGGCTACACCTTC. Its translation: CASSIARTANYGYTF.

V gene TRBV4-1 combines with J gene TRBJ2-5, with no clear D. Judging by the DNA end, TRBJ2-1 fits better; the J call may be wrong. Germline lookup yields CDR1 MGHRA and CDR2 YSYEKL. CDR3 length equals 16 residues. This chain's CDR3 is CASSQEAWTNQETQFF. The CDR3 bases are TGCGCCAGCAGCCAAGAAGCATGGACGAACCAAGAGACCCAGTTCTTC.

V and J are TRBV11-2 and TRBJ2-7; D possibly corresponds to TRBD1 (6 bases). The CDR3 is made up of 11 amino acids. Germline V gene data show CDR1 as SGHAT and CDR2 as FQNNGV. V shed 7 bases and J shed 6 bases, with 10 bases lying between them. The CDR3 DNA reads TGTGCCAGCACCTGGGGGCTCGAGCAGTACTTC. This codes for CASTWGLEQYF.

This chain links TRBV15 with TRBJ2-1; tentatively, D is TRBD2 (7 bases). The CDR3 totals 16 residues. CDR1 is LNHNV and CDR2 is YYDKDF in the germline V gene (reference sequence). V lost 1 base, J lost 0 bases, and 10 bases lay in between. This CDR3 reads CATSRGGGSSYNEQFF. CDR3 DNA: TGTGCCACCAGCAGAGGGGGGGGCAGCTCCTACAATGAGCAGTTCTTC.

This clonotype occurred a few times. This chain joins TRBV7-9 and TRBJ1-3; no definite D call. Deletions cut 5 bases from V and 0 bases from J, with 14 bases between. Germline V lookup: CDR1 SEHNR, CDR2 FQNEAQ (reference sequence). The CDR3 has 16 amino acids. CDR3 sequence (DNA): TGTGCCAGCAGCCCTTATCCCGGGTACTCTGGAAACACCATATATTTT. The encoded protein is CASSPYPGYSGNTIYF.

The rearrangement uses TRBV29-1 and TRBJ2-3; D unresolved. V lost 5 bases and J lost 0, with 9 bases in between. Germline values: CDR1 SQVTM, CDR2 ANQGSEA. The CDR3 covers 13 residues. CDR3 loop: CSVRAASTDTQYF. For the CDR3, the DNA is TGCAGCGTTCGGGCGGCTAGCACAGATACGCAGTATTTT.

The V gene is TRBV24-1, the J gene TRBJ2-1, with 9 bases that match TRBD1. V lost 6 bases, J lost 8 bases, and 10 bases stayed unmatched. Germline-derived CDR1 and CDR2 are KGHDR and SFDVKD. This CDR3 is 15 amino acids long. CDR3 region: CATSSLRTGVYEQFF. In DNA, the CDR3 is TGTGCCACCAGTTCCCTCAGGACAGGGGTTTATGAGCAGTTCTTC.

This sequence joins TRBV7-3 and TRBJ2-3; perhaps TRBD2 as D (5 bases). The CDR3 totals 15 residues. Between the trimmed V and J ends, which lost 6 bases and 1 base, there was a span of 14 bases. The germline V gene has CDR1 SGHTA and CDR2 FQGTGA. CDR3 DNA: TGTGCCAGCAGGGATTGGGAGTTCGGCACAGATACGCAGTATTTT. The encoded protein is CASRDWEFGTDTQYF. Combining the CDR3 with reference TRBV7-3 and TRBJ2-3 gives the whole variable domain GAGVSQTPSNKVTEKGKYVELRCDPISGHTALYWYRQSLGQGPEFLIYFQGTGAADDSGLPNDRFFAVRPEGSVSTLKIQRTERGDSAVYLCASRDWEFGTDTQYFGPGTRLTVL.

This clonotype has a handful of counts. The chain joins TRBV27 to TRBJ1-1, with TRBD1 identical over 7 bases. This CDR3 comprises 16 residues. V was clipped by 4 bases and J by 1 base; unmatched bases: 9. Germline V CDR1 and CDR2: MNHEY, SMNVEV (reference sequence). In nucleotides, the CDR3 is TGTGCCAGCAGTTCTTGGACCGGGACAGCGAACACTGAAGCTTTCTTT. Translation: CASSSWTGTANTEAFF.

The V call is TRBV20-1, the J call TRBJ2-5; D might be TRBD2 (6 bases). From germline, CDR1 is DFQATT and CDR2 SNEGSKA (reference sequence). The CDR3 consists of 14 residues. V was pared by 6 bases and J by 11 bases, with 25 bases between. The CDR3 region has the DNA TGCAGTGCAATTCTACGCGGGGAGAACAATGAGCAGTACTTC. It codes for CSAILRGENNEQYF.

This clonotype was found a few times. The chain joins TRBV7-3 to TRBJ2-1; 11 positions agree with TRBD2. V dropped 6 bases and J dropped 10; count of bases not matched to a gene: 11. Germline assignment: CDR1 SGHTA and CDR2 FQGTGA. This CDR3 is built from 15 residues. DNA for the CDR3: TGTGCCAGCAGGGTGACTAGCGGGACGGCCGGGGAGCAGTTCTTC. Amino acids: CASRVTSGTAGEQFF.

The chain carries TRBV5-5 and TRBJ2-5, with 10 nucleotides matching TRBD1. The better agreement between TRBJ2-7 and the DNA end casts doubt on the J call. The CDR3 runs to 15 residues. Germline V gives CDR1 SGHKS, CDR2 YYEKEE (reference sequence). As DNA, the CDR3 is TGTGCCAGCATTTTGACCATGACAGGGGGCGTCGAGCAGTACTTC. This sequence encodes CASILTMTGGVEQYF.

This clonotype was seen only once. This chain connects TRBV27 to TRBJ2-1; TRBD1 might be the D (6 bases). Germline CDR1 MNHEY, CDR2 SMNVEV (reference sequence). With 6 bases removed from V and 5 bases from J, the gap between germline ends came to 20 bases. This CDR3 comprises 16 residues. As DNA, the CDR3 is TGTGCCAGCAGCGTATGGACCCACCGACAGGACAATGAGCAGTTCTTC. Its protein is CASSVWTHRQDNEQFF.

This clonotype was found a few times. CDR3 sequence reads: CASPQRGDYGYTF. The CDR3 DNA is TGTGCCAGCCCTCAGCGCGGGGACTATGGCTACACCTTC. V usage is TRBV7-2 and J usage is TRBJ1-2; D gene unclear. With 8 bases removed from V and 3 bases from J, the gap between germline ends came to 13 bases. The germline CDR1 and CDR2 sequences are SGHTA and FQGNSA. The CDR3 has 13 residues.